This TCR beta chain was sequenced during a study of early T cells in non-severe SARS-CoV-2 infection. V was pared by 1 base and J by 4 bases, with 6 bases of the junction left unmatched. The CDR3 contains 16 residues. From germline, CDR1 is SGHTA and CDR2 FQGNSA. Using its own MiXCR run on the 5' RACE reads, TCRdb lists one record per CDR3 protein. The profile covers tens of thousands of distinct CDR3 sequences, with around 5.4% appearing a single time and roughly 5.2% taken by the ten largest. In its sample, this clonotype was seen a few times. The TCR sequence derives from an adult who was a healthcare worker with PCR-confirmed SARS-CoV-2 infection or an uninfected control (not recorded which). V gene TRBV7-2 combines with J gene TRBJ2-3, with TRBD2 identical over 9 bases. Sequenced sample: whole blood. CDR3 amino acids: CASSLVGSGGPDTQYF. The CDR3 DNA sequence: TGTGCCAGCAGCTTAGTGGGTAGCGGGGGCCCAGATACGCAGTATTTT. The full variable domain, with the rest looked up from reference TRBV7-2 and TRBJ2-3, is GAGVSQSPSNKVTEKGKDVELRCDPISGHTALYWYRQSLGQGLEFLIYFQGNSAPDKSGLPSDRFSAERTGGSVSTLTIQRTQQEDSAVYLCASSLVGSGGPDTQYFGPGTRLTVL.